The 32 T cell receptor beta chains below all came from one sample that was sequenced in a study of PD-L1 blockade in urothelial cancer. Generated by immunoSEQ multiplex PCR, the TCRdb table keeps only in-frame clones and is missing some. This table holds approximately 51,000 clones, around 88% found once. Sequenced material: PBMCs, taken around atezolizumab (anti-PD-L1) treatment. The receptors were sampled from a man in his 60s with urothelial cancer.

V gene TRBV7-3 combines with J gene TRBJ2-3; D ambiguous. The CDR3 totals 14 residues. Trimming pared 1 base from V and 2 bases from J, leaving 7 bases between. Germline values: CDR1 SGHTA, CDR2 FQGTGA. CDR3: CASSLSLYTDTQYF. In DNA, the CDR3 is TGTGCCAGCAGCTTAAGTCTATACACAGATACGCAGTATTTT.

The rearrangement joins TRBV30 to TRBJ2-7, with 11 bases matching TRBD1. CDR1 is GTSNPN and CDR2 is SVGIG in the germline V gene (reference sequence). The CDR3 sequence is 12 residues long. V dropped 5 bases and J dropped 4; count of bases not matched to a gene: 1. CDR3 coding DNA: TGTGCCTGGGGACAGGGGGCGTACGAGCAGTACTTC. This sequence encodes CAWGQGAYEQYF. The entire variable domain, with the rest obtained from reference TRBV30 and TRBJ2-7, is as follows: SQTIHQWPATLVQPVGSPLSLECTVEGTSNPNLYWYRQAAGRGLQLLFYSVGIGQISSEVPQNLSASRPQDRQFILSSKKLLLSDSGFYLCAWGQGAYEQYFGPGTRLTVT.

This clone was seen only once. This rearrangement joins TRBV13 to TRBJ1-4; no clear D. Germline V CDR1 and CDR2: PRHDT, FYEKMQ (reference sequence). The V and J ends lost 5 bases and 4 bases respectively, with 17 bases between them. The CDR3 loop spans 16 amino acids. CDR3 loop: CASSPSIGSHNEKLFF. CDR3 nucleotide sequence: TGTGCCAGCAGCCCCTCGATCGGGTCACATAATGAAAAACTGTTTTTT.

This chain joins TRBV7-9 and TRBJ1-1; TRBD1 might be the D (6 bases). Trimming pared 1 base from V and 5 bases from J, leaving 14 bases between. Germline CDR1 and CDR2: SEHNR and FQNEAQ (reference sequence). The CDR3 consists of 15 residues. The CDR3 region has the DNA TGTGCCAGCAGCTTAGTTTCAGGGGCAGGGACTGAAGCTTTCTTT. Residues: CASSLVSGAGTEAFF.

The chain combines TRBV9 with TRBJ1-2; possible D gene TRBD1, 5 bases. This CDR3 contains 14 residues. Germline assignment: CDR1 SGDLS and CDR2 YYNGEE. V was cut by 0 bases and J by 8 bases, with 14 bases left in between. The CDR3 here is CASSVVSGARGYTF. CDR3 nucleotides: TGTGCCAGCAGCGTAGTGAGCGGGGCACGGGGCTACACCTTC.

A single count supports this clone. This rearrangement joins TRBV27 to TRBJ2-7; 8 bases agree with TRBD1. This CDR3 is 17 amino acids long. Looked up from germline, CDR1 is MNHEY and CDR2 is SMNVEV (reference sequence). The trim removed 4 bases at V and 0 bases at J, leaving 11 bases unmatched. CDR3 loop: CASSSVLPQGASYEQYF. The CDR3 nucleotides are TGTGCCAGCAGTTCCGTTCTACCCCAGGGGGCCTCCTACGAGCAGTACTTC.

This clone was seen a single time. The chain recombines TRBV7-2 with TRBJ1-3, with 7 positions matching TRBD1. CDR1 and CDR2 from the germline V gene are SGHTA and FQGNSA. This CDR3 spans 15 amino acids. V was pared by 1 base and J by 3 bases, with 3 bases of the junction left unmatched. The CDR3 reads CASSLETGRGNTIYF. The CDR3 DNA reads TGTGCCAGCAGCTTAGAGACAGGGCGTGGAAACACCATATATTTT.

The chain uses TRBV6-1 and TRBJ2-5; D uncertain. Trimming removed 11 bases from V and 1 base from J, with 17 bases in between. Germline CDR1 and CDR2: MNHNS and SASEGT. The CDR3 has 14 residues. The CDR3 DNA follows: TGTGCCTCGGGTATAAATCTCCTCCAAGAGACCCAGTACTTC. Its protein is CASGINLLQETQYF.

J is TRBJ1-3 and V is TRBV7-3; D perhaps matches TRBD1 (6 bases). Germline loops: CDR1 SGHTA, CDR2 FQGTGA. The CDR3 is made up of 17 amino acids. V lost 3 bases and J 1 base, leaving 16 bases between the germline ends. The CDR3: CASSLYSPGVSGNTIYF. The CDR3 DNA reads TGTGCCAGCAGCTTGTACTCCCCAGGGGTTTCTGGAAACACCATATATTTT.

The chain uses TRBV5-1 and TRBJ1-1; no clear D gene. The V gene lost 4 bases and the J gene lost 6 bases, with 10 bases spanning the gap. This CDR3 is built from 12 residues. Looked up from germline, CDR1 is SGHRS and CDR2 is YFSETQ. CDR3 sequence reads: CASSTGGSEAFF. DNA for the CDR3: TGCGCCAGCAGCACGGGTGGATCTGAAGCTTTCTTT. Using reference TRBV5-1 and TRBJ1-1 for the parts outside the CDR3, the full variable domain is KAGVTQTPRYLIKTRGQQVTLSCSPISGHRSVSWYQQTPGQGLQFLFEYFSETQRNKGNFPGRFSGRQFSNSRSEMNVSTLELGDSALYLCASSTGGSEAFFGQGTRLTVV.

The genes are TRBV15 and TRBJ2-6; 7 nucleotides line up with TRBD2. The V and J ends lost 5 bases and 0 bases, in that order; junction bases with no gene match: 4. The CDR3 length is 16 residues. Germline V gene sequence: CDR1 LNHNV, CDR2 YYDKDF (reference sequence). CDR3 sequence (DNA): TGTGCCACCAGCCCCTGGGGGGGCTCTGGGGCCAACGTCCTGACTTTC. Encoded protein: CATSPWGGSGANVLTF.

This chain uses TRBV11-3 with TRBJ2-5, with TRBD2 as a possible D gene (6 bases). V was pared by 3 bases and J by 5 bases, with 19 bases between. CDR3 size: 16 residues. CDR1 SGHNT and CDR2 YENEEA come from the germline V gene. CDR3 loop: CASSLPPYRRGETQYF. The CDR3 DNA follows: TGTGCCAGCAGCTTGCCGCCTTACAGACGGGGGGAGACCCAGTACTTC.

The V call is TRBV19, the J call TRBJ2-1; 13 nucleotides match TRBD2. V lost 6 bases and J lost 5; bases outside the gene matches: 7. The germline V gene has CDR1 LNHDA and CDR2 SQIVND (reference sequence). This CDR3 contains 16 residues. The DNA for the CDR3 is TGTGCCAGTAGCATTTCACTAGCGGGGGGGGACAATGAGCAGTTCTTC. This encodes CASSISLAGGDNEQFF.

The gene calls are TRBV19 and TRBJ2-5, with a tentative D call TRBD2 (5 bases). The germline V gene encodes CDR1 LNHDA and CDR2 SQIVND (reference sequence). There are 15 residues in the CDR3. The germline V and J ends were trimmed by 4 bases and 7 bases, with 19 bases remaining between them. CDR3 nucleotide sequence: TGTGCCAGTAGTAGTAATAGACCCCCCCGGGGGACCCAGTACTTC. It translates to CASSSNRPPRGTQYF.

Only a few counts were recorded for this clone. The chain couples TRBV10-3 to TRBJ1-5; D is undetermined. The CDR3 is 13 amino acids. CDR1 is ENHRY, CDR2 SYGVKD, per germline. Trimming cost V 2 bases and J 7 bases, with 9 bases left between them. For the CDR3, the DNA is TGTGCCATCAGTGAGCCCGGTACCCAGCCCCAGCATTTT. This codes for CAISEPGTQPQHF.

As concerns this clone: Compared with germline, one end of the junction differs, possibly owing to a read error. This chain uses TRBV7-9 with TRBJ2-7; D perhaps matches TRBD2 (5 bases). The CDR3 contains 16 residues. Germline V gene data show CDR1 as SEHNR and CDR2 as FQNEAQ (reference sequence). CDR3 in amino acids: CASSSTRGRVSYEQYF. In DNA, the CDR3 is TGTGCCAGCAGCTCCACCCGCGGGCGGGTCTCCTACGAGCAATACTTC.

This rearrangement joins TRBV5-1 to TRBJ2-2; D remains ambiguous. Germline-derived CDR1 and CDR2 are SGHRS and YFSETQ. Trimming took 1 base from V and 0 from J, leaving 7 bases between them. The CDR3 sequence is 15 residues long. The CDR3 nucleotides read TGCGCCAGCAGCTTGAGTCAGACGAACACCGGGGAGCTGTTTTTT. This translates into CASSLSQTNTGELFF.

The rearrangement links TRBV5-1 to TRBJ2-1, with 12 bases identical to TRBD2. Trimming cost V 0 bases and J 8 bases; bases outside gene matches: 6. The CDR3 runs 16 residues. The germline V gene encodes CDR1 SGHRS and CDR2 YFSETQ. The CDR3 DNA sequence: TGCGCCAGCAGCTTGGTGGTGACTAGCGGGAGAGATGAGCAGTTCTTC. Its protein is CASSLVVTSGRDEQFF. Drawing the rest from reference TRBV5-1 and TRBJ2-1, the complete variable domain is KAGVTQTPRYLIKTRGQQVTLSCSPISGHRSVSWYQQTPGQGLQFLFEYFSETQRNKGNFPGRFSGRQFSNSRSEMNVSTLELGDSALYLCASSLVVTSGRDEQFFGPGTRLTVL.

V gene TRBV11-2 combines with J gene TRBJ2-3; TRBD1 aligns across 7 bases. The CDR3 length is 16 residues. The germline V gene encodes CDR1 SGHAT and CDR2 FQNNGV. The J segment lost 2 bases and the V segment lost 1 base, leaving 6 bases of the junction unmatched. CDR3 residues: CASSLGRDRSTDTQYF. The CDR3, as DNA: TGTGCCAGCAGCTTAGGCCGGGACAGATCCACAGATACGCAGTATTTT.

The chain uses TRBV5-1 and TRBJ2-7, with TRBD1 as a possible D gene (6 bases). V was pared by 0 bases and J by 4 bases, with 11 bases between. Germline V CDR1 and CDR2: SGHRS, YFSETQ. The CDR3 spans 14 residues. The CDR3 region is CASSLAAGTYEQYF. The CDR3 DNA reads TGCGCCAGCAGCTTGGCGGCAGGGACATACGAGCAGTACTTC.

This clone was observed a handful of times. V is TRBV5-1 and J is TRBJ1-4; TRBD1 matches at 8 bases. J gave up 8 bases and V 4 bases, and 10 bases lay outside the gene matches. Looked up from germline, CDR1 is SGHRS and CDR2 is YFSETQ. The CDR3 totals 15 residues. CDR3 nucleotide sequence: TGCGCCAGCAGCCAACAGCAGGGGGCGGGCGAAAAACTGTTTTTT. Its translation: CASSQQQGAGEKLFF.

The V call is TRBV4-1, the J call TRBJ2-7; 12 nucleotides line up with TRBD2. Germline values: CDR1 MGHRA, CDR2 YSYEKL. The CDR3 is made up of 16 amino acids. With 5 bases clipped from V and 7 bases from J, the junction kept 12 bases outside the gene matches. In DNA form, the CDR3 reads TGCGCCAGCAGCAATCGCGTCCTAGCGGGGGGGGCAGAGCAGTACTTC. The encoded protein is CASSNRVLAGGAEQYF.

This clone was recorded once. V usage is TRBV7-2 and J usage is TRBJ2-5; TRBD1 matches 8 bases. With V trimmed by 7 bases and J by 3 bases, 4 bases remained unmatched. Germline CDR1 reads SGHTA; CDR2 reads FQGNSA. The CDR3 is made up of 13 amino acids. The CDR3 protein is CASNSDREETQYF. CDR3 coding DNA: TGTGCCAGCAACTCGGACAGGGAAGAGACCCAGTACTTC.

V and J are TRBV2 and TRBJ1-2, with D uncertain. Germline CDR1 reads SNHLY; CDR2 reads FYNNEI. The V and J ends lost 8 bases and 5 bases respectively, with 15 bases between them. This CDR3 comprises 13 residues. This chain's CDR3 is CASAETVLYGYTF. The CDR3, as DNA: TGTGCCAGCGCGGAAACCGTATTGTATGGCTACACCTTC.

This clone has a single count. The chain uses TRBV6-4 and TRBJ1-1; maybe TRBD1 (6 bases). The CDR3 is made up of 15 amino acids. V was cut by 3 bases and J by 4 bases, with 15 bases left in between. Germline CDR1 is MRHNA and CDR2 is SNTAGT. The CDR3 reads CASSEGPGGVTEAFF. CDR3 bases: TGTGCCAGCAGTGAGGGCCCGGGGGGCGTCACTGAAGCTTTCTTT.

This chain uses TRBV21-1 with TRBJ1-1. TRBV21-1 is a known pseudogene. This CDR3 region has 9 residues. The CDR3 is CASRTEAFF. The CDR3 bases are TGTGCCAGCCGCACTGAAGCTTTCTTT.

This chain connects TRBV27 to TRBJ2-7; D is possibly TRBD2 (6 bases). V was shortened by 6 bases and J by 5 bases, with 23 bases between the two germline ends. The CDR3 totals 16 residues. Germline V gene data show CDR1 as MNHEY and CDR2 as SMNVEV (reference sequence). The CDR3 DNA reads as TGTGCCAGCAGGGTTACCGGGACTCACAAGTCACACGAGCAGTACTTC. This sequence encodes CASRVTGTHKSHEQYF.

With regard to this clone: The germline gene is not matched at one end of the junction; a read error may be the cause. The CDR3 protein is CASSLSTGGAKTGELFF. CDR3 nucleotide sequence: TGTGCCAGCAGCTTATCGACAGGGGGCGCGAAGACCGGGGAGCTGTTTTTT. The rearrangement joins TRBV7-6 to TRBJ2-2; 10 positions match TRBD1. In germline, CDR1 is SGHVS, CDR2 FNYEAQ. CDR3 length: 17 residues.

This chain joins TRBV28 and TRBJ1-1; 7 nucleotides agree with TRBD1. Trimming took 7 bases from V and 0 from J; bases not matched to a gene: 17. The CDR3 totals 18 residues. Looked up from germline, CDR1 is MDHEN and CDR2 is SYDVKM. The CDR3 nucleotides are TGTGCCAGCAATAACAACTGGGACAGCCGGGATTTGAACACTGAAGCTTTCTTT. Its protein product is CASNNNWDSRDLNTEAFF.

The rearrangement links TRBV10-3 to TRBJ2-7; TRBD1 matches at 12 bases. The V and J ends lost 9 bases and 4 bases, in that order; junction bases with no gene match: 4. CDR3 length: 13 amino acids. Looked up from germline, CDR1 is ENHRY and CDR2 is SYGVKD. CDR3 sequence (DNA): TGTGCCATGAAGGGACAGGGGGCTTACGAGCAGTACTTC. Translated: CAMKGQGAYEQYF.

The genes are TRBV2 and TRBJ1-2, with unresolved D. Germline V gene lookup returns CDR1 SNHLY and CDR2 FYNNEI. The CDR3 loop spans 13 amino acids. Trimming stripped 7 bases from V and 7 bases from J, with 16 bases between. DNA of the CDR3: TGTGCCAGCAAACTTGAGGGTCCTTCTGGCTACACCTTC. It is translated as CASKLEGPSGYTF.

The chain joins TRBV28 to TRBJ2-7; TRBD1 matches 11 bases. Germline lookup yields CDR1 MDHEN and CDR2 SYDVKM. The CDR3 has 15 amino acids. The V gene end was trimmed by 6 bases and the J gene end by 5 bases; junction bases not matched to a gene: 9. The CDR3 nucleotides are TGTGCCAGCAGCACTTCCGGGACAGGGGGGCACGAGCAGTACTTC. Its protein is CASSTSGTGGHEQYF.